This TCR beta chain was identified in a study of blood T cell repertoires in COVID-19. The table came from immunoSEQ multiplex PCR; TCRdb's copy has only in-frame clones and leaves some out. This table has about 310,000 clones, 80% to 90% appearing once. Recovered Cohort 3 donors showed two negative PCRs, clearance, or symptom resolution. Germline loops: CDR1 SGHDN, CDR2 FVKESK. The CDR3 has 15 amino acids. The V gene lost 3 bases and the J gene lost 3 bases, with 15 bases spanning the gap. This chain connects TRBV14 to TRBJ2-7; possibly TRBD2 for D (5 bases). The receptor's source is a man between 25 and 39 years old who had recovered from COVID-19. Sequenced sample: PBMCs or T cells enriched from blood (not recorded which). CDR3 sequence reads: CASSHGLGTLYEQYF. In nucleotides, the CDR3 is TGTGCCAGCAGCCACGGACTGGGCACGCTCTACGAGCAGTACTTC.